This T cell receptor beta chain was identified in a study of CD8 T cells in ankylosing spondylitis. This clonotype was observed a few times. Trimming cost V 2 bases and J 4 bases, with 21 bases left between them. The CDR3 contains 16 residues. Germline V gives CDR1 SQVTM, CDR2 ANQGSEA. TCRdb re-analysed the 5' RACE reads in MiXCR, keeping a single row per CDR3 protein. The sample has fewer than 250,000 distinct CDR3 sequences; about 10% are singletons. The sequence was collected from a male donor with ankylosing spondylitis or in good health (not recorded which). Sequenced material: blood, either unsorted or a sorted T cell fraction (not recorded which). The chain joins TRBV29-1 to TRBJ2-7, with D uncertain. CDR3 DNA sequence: TGCAGCGTTGAATACGACGAGGCCGGCCTGGGGTACGAGCAGTACTTC. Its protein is CSVEYDEAGLGYEQYF.